The rows below give T cell receptor beta chains drawn from one sample of a study of cytomegalovirus exposure and HLA in healthy donors. The data were produced by immunoSEQ multiplex PCR, yet TCRdb's version contains in-frame clones alone and is incomplete. This repertoire shows roughly 130,000 clones, 80% to 85% found once; its top ten account for 2% to 2.5%. The sequencing input was PBMCs. Every receptor here comes from a man aged 25-40 years in good health and CMV-seronegative. Both conserved end residues are part of each CDR3. Fields, in order: clone size, V gene, J gene, D gene, CDR3 DNA, CDR3 protein. The D gene is left open where the match is weak. The size entry is marked missing in some rows and otherwise reads once, few, many or a size class.

clone_size: few
v_call: TRBV28
j_call: TRBJ2-7
d_call: .
cdr3_nt: TGTGCCAGCAGTTCTCTGACAGGGAGGTACGAGCAGTACTTC
cdr3_aa: CASSSLTGRYEQYF

clone_size: .
v_call: TRBV9
j_call: TRBJ2-7
d_call: TRBD1
cdr3_nt: TGTGCCAGCAGCGTCTCAGGGACAGCTGACTACGAGCAGTACTTC
cdr3_aa: CASSVSGTADYEQYF

clone_size: .
v_call: TRBV11-2
j_call: TRBJ2-6
d_call: .
cdr3_nt: TGTGCCAGCAGCTTATTGGCCAACTCTGGGGCCAACGGCCTGACTTTC
cdr3_aa: CASSLLANSGANGLTF

clone_size: .
v_call: TRBV7-8
j_call: TRBJ1-6
d_call: TRBD1
cdr3_nt: TGTGCCAGCACCCTATCAGGACAGGGGGCGCGGGTCATGGGTTCACCCCTCCACTTT
cdr3_aa: CASTLSGQGARVMGSPLHF

clone_size: .
v_call: TRBV7-6
j_call: TRBJ1-1
d_call: .
cdr3_nt: TGTGCCAGCAGCGCGACAGAGAACACTGAAGCTTTCTTT
cdr3_aa: CASSATENTEAFF

clone_size: few
v_call: TRBV5-4
j_call: TRBJ2-5
d_call: .
cdr3_nt: TGTGCCAGCAGCTTGGCCCTGCAGGGTAAAGAGACCCAGTACTTC
cdr3_aa: CASSLALQGKETQYF

clone_size: few
v_call: TRBV5-4
j_call: TRBJ2-7
d_call: TRBD1
cdr3_nt: TGTGCCAGCAGCTTGAGGACAGGGGGTACCTACGAGCAGTACTTC
cdr3_aa: CASSLRTGGTYEQYF

clone_size: .
v_call: TRBV29-1
j_call: TRBJ2-5
d_call: .
cdr3_nt: TGCAGCGTTGAGGCACAGCAAGAGACCCAGTACTTC
cdr3_aa: CSVEAQQETQYF

clone_size: .
v_call: TRBV7-2
j_call: TRBJ2-5
d_call: .
cdr3_nt: TGTGCCAGCAGCCGCCGCCGAGAAGAGACCCAGTACTTC
cdr3_aa: CASSRRREETQYF

clone_size: .
v_call: TRBV15
j_call: TRBJ2-7
d_call: .
cdr3_nt: TGTGCCACCAGCCCTCTAGGCAGCTCCTACGAGCAGTACTTC
cdr3_aa: CATSPLGSSYEQYF

clone_size: .
v_call: TRBV5-3
j_call: TRBJ2-1
d_call: TRBD2
cdr3_nt: TGTGCCAGAAGCTTGAAGCGGGGGGGGAGGTACAATGAGCAGTTCTTC
cdr3_aa: CARSLKRGGRYNEQFF

clone_size: .
v_call: TRBV6-5
j_call: TRBJ1-6
d_call: .
cdr3_nt: TGTGCCACCAAGAAAAACAGGGAGATTAGATCACCCCTCCACTTT
cdr3_aa: CATKKNREIRSPLHF

clone_size: .
v_call: TRBV28
j_call: TRBJ2-2
d_call: .
cdr3_nt: TGTGCCAGCAGTTCCCTCCCTACCGGGGAGCTGTTTTTT
cdr3_aa: CASSSLPTGELFF

clone_size: few
v_call: TRBV6-4
j_call: TRBJ2-1
d_call: TRBD2
cdr3_nt: TGTGCCAGCAGTGACTCACTAGCGGGGAACAATGAGCAGTTCTTC
cdr3_aa: CASSDSLAGNNEQFF

clone_size: .
v_call: TRBV29-1
j_call: TRBJ2-3
d_call: TRBD1
cdr3_nt: TGCAGCGTTGAATGGGACAGGGAGAGCTTACCCACAGATACGCAGTATTTT
cdr3_aa: CSVEWDRESLPTDTQYF

clone_size: .
v_call: TRBV6-5
j_call: TRBJ2-3
d_call: TRBD2
cdr3_nt: TGTGCCAGCAGTTACTCATTGGACTTGGGGGGGTTGCAGTATTTT
cdr3_aa: CASSYSLDLGGLQYF

clone_size: .
v_call: TRBV7-2
j_call: TRBJ2-2
d_call: TRBD2
cdr3_nt: TGTGCCAGCAGCTTACTAGCGGCCGGGGAGCTGTTTTTT
cdr3_aa: CASSLLAAGELFF

clone_size: .
v_call: TRBV9
j_call: TRBJ1-1
d_call: TRBD1
cdr3_nt: TGTGCCAGCAGCGGCCGACAGGGGAGGTCGACTGAAGCTTTCTTT
cdr3_aa: CASSGRQGRSTEAFF

clone_size: .
v_call: TRBV7-8
j_call: TRBJ2-7
d_call: TRBD2
cdr3_nt: TGTGCCAGCAGCCCCCTAGCGGGGGGGCACTACGAGCAGTACTTC
cdr3_aa: CASSPLAGGHYEQYF

clone_size: .
v_call: TRBV7-8
j_call: TRBJ2-7
d_call: .
cdr3_nt: TGTGCCAGCAGCTTAGCAGAGGGTAGAGAGCAGTACTTC
cdr3_aa: CASSLAEGREQYF

clone_size: .
v_call: TRBV5-6
j_call: TRBJ2-5
d_call: TRBD2
cdr3_nt: TGTGCCAGCAGCTTGGAAGCTAGCGGGGGCCTCCAAGAGACCCAGTACTTC
cdr3_aa: CASSLEASGGLQETQYF

clone_size: .
v_call: TRBV29-1
j_call: TRBJ2-7
d_call: TRBD1
cdr3_nt: TGCAGCGTTGAAATACGACAGGGCTCCTACGAGCAGTACTTC
cdr3_aa: CSVEIRQGSYEQYF

clone_size: .
v_call: TRBV6-5
j_call: TRBJ2-1
d_call: .
cdr3_nt: TGTGCCAGCAGTTACGGACAGTTCAGCTCCTACAATGAGCAGTTCTTC
cdr3_aa: CASSYGQFSSYNEQFF

clone_size: .
v_call: TRBV6-8
j_call: TRBJ2-2
d_call: .
cdr3_nt: TGTGCCAGCACCACCGGCGGGACAGCCACCGGGGAGCTGTTTTTT
cdr3_aa: CASTTGGTATGELFF